What follows are 18 T cell receptor beta chains derived from one specimen sequenced in a study of Graves' ophthalmopathy and Graves' hyperthyroidism. Investigators amplified TCR beta CDR3 regions from RNA transcripts. In the first round, RT-PCR was carried out with HTBI primers, and a multiplex PCR formed the second round. One entry per CDR3 protein, called by TCRdb with MiXCR from the multiplex PCR reads. The data show 500,000 to 700,000 distinct CDR3 sequences, about a fifth seen once. Sequencing was carried out using peripheral blood. The receptors originated from a woman aged 18-29 years with stable Graves' hyperthyroidism. Some clones in this sample may be carry-over from other donors' samples.

With respect to this clonotype: The CDR3 carries no conserved terminal phenylalanine or tryptophan, so it likely arises from a read error. The chain links TRBV11-3 to TRBJ2-2; 7 bases line up with TRBD2. V lost 5 bases, J lost 3 bases, and 0 bases stayed unmatched. This CDR3 has 13 residues. The germline gives CDR1 SGHNT, CDR2 YENEEA. CDR3 nucleotide sequence: TGTGCCAGCAGCGCGGGGGACACCGGGGAGCTGTTTGTT. Translation gives CASSAGDTGELFV.

This chain joins TRBV12-3 or TRBV12-4 and TRBJ2-3; 13 bases are a match to TRBD2. V shed 7 bases, J shed 1 base, and the junction held 8 bases outside the gene matches. The CDR3 has 17 residues. CDR3 protein: CASTFLTSGRRTDTQYF. The CDR3 DNA sequence: TGTGCCAGCACCTTCCTGACTAGCGGGAGGCGCACAGATACGCAGTATTTT.

This clonotype appeared many times. The chain uses TRBV6-4 and TRBJ1-6, with a tentative D call TRBD1 (5 bases). Trimming took 2 bases from V and 4 from J, leaving 12 bases between them. The CDR3 sequence is 16 residues long. CDR1 MRHNA and CDR2 SNTAGT come from the germline V gene. In DNA form, the CDR3 reads TGTGCCAGCAGTGACAGGGGCGGCAAATATAATTCACCCCTCCACTTT. It codes for CASSDRGGKYNSPLHF.

The V gene is TRBV12-3 or TRBV12-4, the J gene TRBJ1-5; 12 nucleotides align to TRBD1. CDR3 length equals 17 residues. V lost 4 bases and J lost 2; bases outside the gene matches: 6. CDR3 nucleotides: TGTGCCAGCAGTTCCGGGACAGGGGGCTTTCGCAATCAGCCCCAGCATTTT. This translates into CASSSGTGGFRNQPQHF.

There are many counts of this clonotype. The CDR3 DNA reads TGCGCCAGCAGCCACCCGGACAGGGGGCTCCAGCCCCAGCATTTT. Translating gives CASSHPDRGLQPQHF. The chain links TRBV4-1 to TRBJ1-5, with 11 bases that match TRBD1. This CDR3 is 15 amino acids long. J gave up 7 bases and V 3 bases, and 5 bases lay outside the gene matches. Germline V gene data show CDR1 as MGHRA and CDR2 as YSYEKL.

There are many counts of this clonotype. The chain is built from TRBV7-6 and TRBJ2-7; D might be TRBD1 (5 bases). Germline V gene data show CDR1 as SGHVS and CDR2 as FNYEAQ. V lost 1 base, J lost 4 bases, and 14 bases lay in between. The length of the CDR3 is 15 residues. In DNA, the CDR3 is TGTGCCAGCAGCTTAGAGCCAGGGTTTAGATACGAGCAGTACTTC. This encodes CASSLEPGFRYEQYF.

There are many counts of this clonotype. This sequence joins TRBV28 and TRBJ1-1; D not resolved. Trimming removed 3 bases at V and 7 bases at J, with 9 bases between. CDR1 is MDHEN, CDR2 SYDVKM, per germline. The CDR3 consists of 12 residues. The CDR3 reads CASSFPSGEAFF. The CDR3 DNA reads as TGTGCCAGCAGTTTCCCCAGCGGTGAAGCTTTCTTT.

This clonotype was picked up many times. This rearrangement joins TRBV11-2 to TRBJ1-1; the D is unclear. With 4 bases removed from V and 6 bases from J, the gap between germline ends came to 12 bases. Germline V gene sequence: CDR1 SGHAT, CDR2 FQNNGV. CDR3 length: 13 amino acids. CDR3 in amino acids: CASSSASPAEAFF. As DNA, the CDR3 is TGTGCCAGCAGCTCCGCTTCGCCGGCTGAAGCTTTCTTT.

This clonotype was observed many times. V is TRBV5-1 and J is TRBJ2-2, with a weak D call TRBD2 (5 bases). The CDR3 is 14 residues long. Germline V gene lookup returns CDR1 SGHRS and CDR2 YFSETQ. V was pared by 5 bases and J by 4 bases, with 12 bases between. For the CDR3, the DNA is TGCGCCAGCAGGACTAATCCGGGCACCGGGGAGCTGTTTTTT. Protein: CASRTNPGTGELFF.

This clonotype came up many times. V is TRBV20-1 and J is TRBJ1-2; a possible D gene is TRBD1 (6 bases). Looked up from germline, CDR1 is DFQATT and CDR2 is SNEGSKA (reference sequence). The CDR3 runs 12 residues. In DNA form, the CDR3 reads TGCACGCTTGGGACAACCAACTATGGCTACACCTTC. It translates to CTLGTTNYGYTF.

This clonotype was seen at least ten times. One end of the junction fails to match germline, which may point to a read error. The chain carries TRBV28 and TRBJ2-7; D gene uncertain. CDR1 MDHEN and CDR2 SYDVKM come from the germline V gene. CDR3 size: 12 residues. DNA of the CDR3: TGTGCCAGCAGTTTGATGGAATACGAGCGGTACTTC. Encoded protein: CASSLMEYERYF.

This clonotype has more than one count but fewer than ten. A much larger clone differs from this one at a single base, so this may be a read error. Because the CDR3 is missing its conserved closing phenylalanine or tryptophan, this is likely a read error. The CDR3 DNA reads TGCGCCAGCAGCTTGGAACCAGGGGGGAACACTGAAGCTTTCTTG. Its translation is CASSLEPGGNTEAFL. The rearrangement links TRBV5-1 to TRBJ1-1, with TRBD1 matching over 7 bases. V was clipped by 0 bases and J by 1 base; unmatched bases: 3. The CDR3 is 15 residues long. Per germline, CDR1 SGHRS and CDR2 YFSETQ.

The J gene is TRBJ1-6, the V gene TRBV7-2, with D perhaps TRBD1 (6 bases). Germline loops: CDR1 SGHTA, CDR2 FQGNSA. The CDR3 consists of 13 residues. Trimming left V 5 bases short and J 6 bases short, with 8 bases between. CDR3 residues: CASSQGPNSPLHF. The CDR3 DNA is TGTGCCAGCAGCCAGGGGCCTAATTCACCCCTCCACTTT.

The CDR3 sequence is CATSRDPGYQETQYF. DNA for the CDR3: TGTGCCACCAGCAGAGATCCAGGGTACCAAGAGACCCAGTACTTC. The chain joins TRBV15 to TRBJ2-5; possible D gene TRBD1, 5 bases. The CDR3 runs to 15 residues. V dropped 0 bases and J dropped 0 bases, with 8 bases sitting between them. CDR1 and CDR2 from the germline V gene are LNHNV and YYDKDF (reference sequence).

This clonotype was detected only a few times. V gene TRBV7-3 combines with J gene TRBJ2-7; no clear D gene. V shed 1 base and J shed 2 bases, with 6 bases lying between them. Germline V gives CDR1 SGHTA, CDR2 FQGTGA. The CDR3 sequence is 13 residues long. Here the CDR3 DNA reads TGTGCCAGCAGCTTAAACGGCGCCTACGAGCAGTACTTC. It encodes CASSLNGAYEQYF.

V usage is TRBV6-1 and J usage is TRBJ2-7, with D hard to call. The CDR3 is 13 amino acids. Germline V gives CDR1 MNHNS, CDR2 SASEGT. V was shortened by 1 base and J by 2 bases, with 6 bases between the two germline ends. CDR3 protein: CASSEEPTYEQYF. The CDR3 DNA follows: TGTGCCAGCAGTGAAGAACCAACCTACGAGCAGTACTTC.

This clonotype was picked up a small number of times. V and J are TRBV5-1 and TRBJ2-2; either TRBD1 or TRBD2 may supply D (5 bases each). Germline loops: CDR1 SGHRS, CDR2 YFSETQ. Trimming pared 2 bases from V and 4 bases from J, leaving 15 bases between. The length of the CDR3 is 16 residues. CDR3 nucleotides: TGCGCCAGCAGCTTTGACGGGGCCCACCTCACCGGGGAGCTGTTTTTT. It translates to CASSFDGAHLTGELFF.

This clonotype was observed many times. The chain uses TRBV20-1 and TRBJ2-7; 13 bases fit TRBD2. CDR3 size: 16 residues. Germline CDR1 DFQATT, CDR2 SNEGSKA (reference sequence). The V segment lost 0 bases and the J segment 4 bases; nucleotides outside the gene matches: 6. Here the CDR3 reads CSARDLRGLAGYEQYF. CDR3 in DNA: TGCAGTGCTAGAGACCTAAGGGGACTAGCGGGGTACGAGCAGTACTTC.